This T cell receptor beta chain originates from a study of control samples from healthy donors and cancer patients. This table comes from immunoSEQ multiplex PCR, and its TCRdb copy is limited to in-frame clones, with some not included. The sample has 60,000 to 85,000 clones, around 92% seen once. The V end was cut by 0 bases, the J end by 9 bases, with 3 bases between. The CDR3 has 11 residues. Germline CDR1 and CDR2: LGHNA and YSLEER. This receptor was obtained from a woman in her sixties or seventies in good health. Source material: blood. V usage is TRBV4-3 and J usage is TRBJ2-4; D not resolved. The CDR3 is CASSQDRIQYF. CDR3 DNA sequence: TGCGCCAGCAGCCAAGACCGCATTCAGTACTTC.